This T cell receptor (beta chain) was captured in a study of tumor-infiltrating lymphocytes in primary liver carcinoma. About this clonotype: The junction departs from germline at one end; a sequencing error may be responsible.

CDR1 is SGHDN and CDR2 is FVKESK in the germline V gene. The CDR3 spans 12 residues. TCR beta cDNA came from about 0.45 ug total RNA, primed with a constant-region primer. Researchers made the TCR beta libraries by running three nested multiplex PCR rounds with slightly modified ARM-PCR. The study ran its first two PCR rounds for 9 to 10 cycles each, using TRBV1-TRBV30 forward primers and a C-beta reverse primer. TCRdb reprocessed the multiplex PCR reads via MiXCR and lists one record per CDR3 protein. This table holds 320,000 or so distinct CDR3 sequences, about 60% found once. RNA isolated from unsorted whole blood supplied the blood RNA, with germline DNA also extracted. Treatment-naive at the time, the patients had chronic HBV infection.

The chain couples TRBV14 to TRBJ2-5; D is uncertain. This receptor was taken from a man between 35 and 55 years old with primary liver carcinoma and hepatitis B virus infection. The specimen was peripheral blood. The CDR3 DNA reads as TGTGCCTGCAGCCAAAGTTGGGAGACCCAGTACTTC. Amino acids: CACSQSWETQYF.